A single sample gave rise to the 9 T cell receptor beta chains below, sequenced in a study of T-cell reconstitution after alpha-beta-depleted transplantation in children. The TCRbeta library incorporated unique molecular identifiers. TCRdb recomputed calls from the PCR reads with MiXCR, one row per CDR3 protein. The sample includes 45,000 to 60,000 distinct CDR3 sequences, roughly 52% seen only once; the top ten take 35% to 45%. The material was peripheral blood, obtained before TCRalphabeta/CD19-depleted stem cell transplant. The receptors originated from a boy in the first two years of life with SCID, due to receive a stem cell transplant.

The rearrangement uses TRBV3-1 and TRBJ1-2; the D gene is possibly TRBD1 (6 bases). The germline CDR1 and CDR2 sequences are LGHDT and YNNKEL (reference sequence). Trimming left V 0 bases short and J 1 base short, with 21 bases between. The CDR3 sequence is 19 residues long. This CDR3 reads CASSQDWKETGRNNYGYTF. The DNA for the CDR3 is TGTGCCAGCAGCCAAGATTGGAAAGAAACAGGGAGAAATAACTATGGCTACACCTTC.

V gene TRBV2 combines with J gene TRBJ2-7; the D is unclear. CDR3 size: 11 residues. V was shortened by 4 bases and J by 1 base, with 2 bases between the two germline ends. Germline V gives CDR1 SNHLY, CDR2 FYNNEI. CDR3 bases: TGTGCCAGCAGTGGTTCCTACGAGCAGTACTTC. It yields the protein CASSGSYEQYF.

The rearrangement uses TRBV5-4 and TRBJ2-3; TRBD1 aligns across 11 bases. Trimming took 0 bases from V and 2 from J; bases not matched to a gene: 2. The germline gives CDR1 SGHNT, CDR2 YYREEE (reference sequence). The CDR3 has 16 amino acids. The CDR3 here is CASSLVGQGVTDTQYF. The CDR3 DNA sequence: TGTGCCAGCAGCTTGGTGGGACAGGGGGTCACAGATACGCAGTATTTT.

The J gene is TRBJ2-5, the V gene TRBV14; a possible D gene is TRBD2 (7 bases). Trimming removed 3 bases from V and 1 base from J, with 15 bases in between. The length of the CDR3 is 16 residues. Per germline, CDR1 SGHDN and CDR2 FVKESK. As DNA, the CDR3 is TGTGCCAGCAGCCAGGTCGGGGGGCCCTCCCAAGAGACCCAGTACTTC. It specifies CASSQVGGPSQETQYF.

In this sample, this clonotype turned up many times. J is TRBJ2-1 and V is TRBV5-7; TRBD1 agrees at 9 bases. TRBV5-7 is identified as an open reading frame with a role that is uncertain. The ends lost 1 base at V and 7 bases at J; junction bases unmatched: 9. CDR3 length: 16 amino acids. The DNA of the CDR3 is TGTGCCAGCAGCTTGCAAGGGGACAGGGTATCGAATGAGCAGTTCTTC. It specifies CASSLQGDRVSNEQFF.

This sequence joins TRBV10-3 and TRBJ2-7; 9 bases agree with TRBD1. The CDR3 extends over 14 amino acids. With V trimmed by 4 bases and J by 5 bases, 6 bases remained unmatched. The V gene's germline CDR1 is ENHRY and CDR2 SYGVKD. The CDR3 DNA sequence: TGTGCCATCAGTGTTGGACAGGGGAAAGACGAGCAGTACTTC. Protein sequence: CAISVGQGKDEQYF.

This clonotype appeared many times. CDR3 sequence reads: CASSSINTRSAV. CDR3 DNA: TGTGCCAGCAGTTCCATTAACACCAGGAGCGCCGTC. The chain uses TRBV28 and TRBJ2-7; the D is unclear. Germline V gene data show CDR1 as MDHEN and CDR2 as SYDVKM. The CDR3 is 12 amino acids.

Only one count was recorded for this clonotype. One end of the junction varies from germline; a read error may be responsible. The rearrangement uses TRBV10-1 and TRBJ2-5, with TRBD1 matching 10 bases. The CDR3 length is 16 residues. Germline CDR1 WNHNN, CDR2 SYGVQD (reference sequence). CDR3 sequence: CASPKNGTGEEETQNF. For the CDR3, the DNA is TGCGCCAGCCCGAAAAATGGGACAGGGGAGGAAGAGACCCAGAACTTC.

The CDR3 nucleotides are TGTGCCAGCAGCTTAGCCCCTCCATGGGGGACAGATACGCAGTATTTT. Protein: CASSLAPPWGTDTQYF. The chain combines TRBV7-2 with TRBJ2-3; perhaps D is TRBD1 or TRBD2 (5 bases each). The CDR3 has 16 residues. Trimming took off 0 bases at V and 3 bases at J, with 13 bases between the two ends. Germline V gene sequence: CDR1 SGHTA, CDR2 FQGNSA. Together with reference TRBV7-2 and TRBJ2-3, the CDR3 gives the full variable domain: GAGVSQSPSNKVTEKGKDVELRCDPISGHTALYWYRQSLGQGLEFLIYFQGNSAPDKSGLPSDRFSAERTGGSVSTLTIQRTQQEDSAVYLCASSLAPPWGTDTQYFGPGTRLTVL.